The T cell receptor (beta chain) described here comes from a study of Graves' ophthalmopathy and Graves' hyperthyroidism (dated by TCRdb to 2017 to 2018). With regard to the full study: Stable hyperthyroidism was defined as no progression to ophthalmopathy within 18 months of follow-up. To tell Graves' ophthalmopathy apart from Graves' hyperthyroidism, and to predict which patients would progress to ophthalmopathy, the study relied on TCR beta repertoire signatures. In total, 135 blood samples were TCR-sequenced: approximately 42 ophthalmopathy, 80 or so hyperthyroidism and some 17 hyperthyroidism-to-ophthalmopathy patients. To explore V-J signatures that distinguish ophthalmopathy from hyperthyroidism, a discovery set of about a hundred patients was enrolled, made up of about 40 with ophthalmopathy and some 56 with stable hyperthyroidism. An independent validation cohort comprised some 19 hyperthyroidism patients and some 16 patients who later progressed from hyperthyroidism to ophthalmopathy. In over 5 hyperthyroidism patients, the T-cell repertoires found in thyroid tissue were compared with those found in blood. Once sampling was done, hyperthyroidism patients were given methimazole at a starting dose of 30 mg daily, while ophthalmopathy patients were given high-dose intravenous methylprednisolone. General study outcomes and caveats: Among expanded thyroid clonotypes with frequency above 0.001, most also showed up in blood, which suggests that blood repertoires may reflect the thyroid immune response. Sample size was not predetermined statistically, and investigators were not blinded to group allocation. Ophthalmopathy was separated from stable hyperthyroidism by the 13-signature model with 87.88% sensitivity and 81% to 83% specificity in cross-validation and with 80%/75% in the test set. In validation, the model predicted ophthalmopathy progression with about 64% sensitivity and approximately 75% specificity; approximately 12 predicted patients were CT-confirmed with GO in a median of approximately six months.

Notes on this clonotype: Its antigen remains undetermined. Base qualities are not at hand, and no much larger clone is one base apart.

The hyperthyroidism patients were 18 to 65 years old and newly diagnosed, with a disease duration of less than 2 months. Patients with other autoimmune diseases, uncontrolled infections, pregnancy or lactation were excluded from the study. Clinical symptoms, serum thyroxine, TRAb, thyroid ultrasound and orbital computed tomography were used for diagnosis. Total RNA was extracted with Trizol reagent and quality-checked on an Agilent 2100 Bioanalyzer. TCR beta CDR3 regions were amplified from RNA transcripts for repertoire sequencing. The first round was an RT-PCR using HTBI primers with the Qiagen OneStep RT-PCR kit, and this first round was followed by a second-round multiplex PCR, then size selection and purification. Sequencing of the libraries was carried out on an Illumina HiSeq2000 in paired-end mode with 100 bp reads. Per the source publication's procedure: Reads were processed with SOAPnuke, discarding reads with adapters, uncalled bases, mean Phred below 15, or no exact constant-primer or identifier match. COPE v1.2.5 was used to merge high-quality paired reads. Clonotypes were defined as unique nucleotide sequences and were aligned to IMGT TRB V, D and J references using MiTCR v1.1. The analysis was limited to V-J combinations with a frequency above 0.0001, which together covered just over 98% of the repertoires. For each V-J combination, a TCR clonal expansion and chaos score was defined as F50 clonal expansion divided by the chaos observed in the TCRdist matrix. Welch's t-statistics and random forest were used to narrow the features down to approximately twelve V-J combinations, which were then fed into a naive Bayes classifier. The Morisita-Horn index was used to measure how similar the thyroid and blood repertoires were. TCRdb reworked the public reads: Q25 trimming with fastp, MiXCR clone assembly, productive beta chains retained. Here each entry gathers all rows of one CDR3 protein and keeps the most common genes and DNA. TCRdb, not the authors, supplied the V and J calls. For this sample the table gives a few hundred thousand distinct CDR3 sequences, of which about two fifths were detected only once. Less than 4.5% of the sample is taken by the ten largest.

From its cysteine to its phenylalanine, the CDR3 spans 15 amino acids. Only the CDR3 region is kept as DNA, spanning 45 bases read in frame from base 1. Trimming takes 0 bases off V and 5 bases off J; junction bases not matched to a gene: 6. The germline V gene (reference sequence) specifies LNHNV as CDR1 and YYDKDF as CDR2. The sequence was collected from an adult man with Graves' hyperthyroidism. The V gene is TRBV15 and the J gene is TRBJ2-7; 8 nucleotides in the junction match TRBD1. Sequences were obtained from peripheral blood or thyroid tissue (not recorded which). For the CDR3, the sequence is CATSRERDRGHEQYF. The DNA is as follows: TGTGCCACCAGCAGAGAACGCGACAGGGGACACGAGCAGTACTTC.